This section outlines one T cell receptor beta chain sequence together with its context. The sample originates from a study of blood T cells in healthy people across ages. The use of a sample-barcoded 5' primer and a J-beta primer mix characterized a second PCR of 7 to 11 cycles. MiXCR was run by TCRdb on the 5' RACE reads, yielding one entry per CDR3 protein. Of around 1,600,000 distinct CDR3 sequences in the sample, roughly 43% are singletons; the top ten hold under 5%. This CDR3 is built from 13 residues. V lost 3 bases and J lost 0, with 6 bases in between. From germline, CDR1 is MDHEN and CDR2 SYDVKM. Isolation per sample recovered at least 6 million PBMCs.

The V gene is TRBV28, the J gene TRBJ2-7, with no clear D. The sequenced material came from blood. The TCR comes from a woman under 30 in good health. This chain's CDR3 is CASSFRNSYEQYF. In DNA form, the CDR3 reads TGTGCCAGCAGTTTCAGGAACTCCTACGAGCAGTACTTC.